The entry below gives a single T cell receptor beta chain sequence along with its context. The CDR3 is 15 residues long. Germline V gives CDR1 SGHTA, CDR2 FQGTGA. V lost 5 bases to trimming and J lost 2 bases, with 13 bases between them. This record belongs to a study of cytomegalovirus exposure and HLA in healthy donors. Use of 60 Vbeta and 13 Jbeta primers characterized the PCR. The repertoire was sequenced with immunoSEQ multiplex PCR; TCRdb's copy has only in-frame clones and lacks some. Of around 120,000 clones listed, under 80% are singletons. The chain employs TRBV7-3 and TRBJ2-1; perhaps TRBD2 as D (6 bases). Sequenced: PBMCs. This TCR came from a woman aged 45-59 years in good health and CMV-seropositive. This chain's CDR3 is CASSPGTHPYNEQFF. CDR3 nucleotides: TGTGCCAGCAGCCCCGGGACTCATCCCTACAATGAGCAGTTCTTC.